This T cell receptor beta chain was recorded in a study of shared clonotypes between healthy human individuals. Findings and limits, study-wide: Among donors, the sharing of clonotypes was expected to be influenced by sequencing depth.

Naivety among CD8 cells was defined by CD45RO negativity and positive CCR7 selection, thereby excluding terminally differentiated effector memory CD45RA+ cells. The CDR3 contains 14 residues. V shed 3 bases and J shed 7 bases, with 12 bases lying between them. Germline V gene data show CDR1 as MNHNS and CDR2 as SASEGT. Notes on this clone: Antigen unknown.

Every subset had its genomic DNA shared out evenly among several immunoSEQ plates. TCRdb's table, derived via immunoSEQ multiplex PCR, lists solely in-frame clones and lacks some. This table holds 800,000 or so clones, approximately 96% found once. Material: naive CD8+ T cells sorted from blood. The chain carries TRBV6-1 and TRBJ1-4; D call uncertain. The clonotype was recovered from a man aged 25 to 40 in good health. DNA for the CDR3: TGTGCCAGCAGTGAGCTGGAGCGGGTTGAAAAACTGTTTTTT. Its protein product is CASSELERVEKLFF.